One and the same sample provided the 21 T cell receptor beta chains below, sequenced in a study of T cell responses to AZD1222 COVID-19 vaccine. Sequenced by immunoSEQ multiplex PCR; TCRdb stores in-frame clones only, minus some. Here the sample spans 150,000 or so clones, approximately 94% being singletons. The sample was peripheral blood, taken on day 0 of AZD1222 vaccination. These receptors originate from an adult in good health.

V gene TRBV4-1 combines with J gene TRBJ2-1; weak D call: TRBD1 (6 bases). The germline CDR1 and CDR2 sequences are MGHRA and YSYEKL. With 4 bases removed from V and 3 bases from J, the gap between germline ends came to 10 bases. The CDR3 is 14 amino acids. The CDR3 nucleotides are TGCGCCAGCAGCCCACGACAGGACTACAATGAGCAGTTCTTC. As protein: CASSPRQDYNEQFF.

The chain is built from TRBV2 and TRBJ2-7; TRBD1 matches at 9 bases. Germline CDR1 reads SNHLY; CDR2 reads FYNNEI. Germline trimming cut 7 bases from V and 2 bases from J; bases unmatched to any gene: 6. This CDR3 has 14 amino acids. The CDR3 protein is CASIGTGTPYEQYF. For the CDR3, the DNA is TGTGCCAGCATCGGGACAGGGACGCCCTACGAGCAGTACTTC.

J is TRBJ1-1 and V is TRBV18; D unresolved. The V gene's germline CDR1 is KGHSH and CDR2 LQKENI. The V end lost 7 bases, the J end lost 4 bases, and 10 bases lay between the germline ends. CDR3 length: 12 residues. CDR3 region: CASLFEGTEAFF. In nucleotides, the CDR3 is TGTGCCAGCTTGTTCGAGGGCACTGAAGCTTTCTTT. The variable domain in full, completed from reference TRBV18 and TRBJ1-1, reads NAGVMQNPRHLVRRRGQEARLRCSPMKGHSHVYWYRQLPEEGLKFMVYLQKENIIDESGMPKERFSAEFPKEGPSILRIQQVVRGDSAAYFCASLFEGTEAFFGQGTRLTVV.

For this clone: At one of its ends the junction is not consistent with the germline gene, which may arise from a read error. This chain connects TRBV2 to TRBJ1-4; D unclear. The CDR3 runs 15 residues. CDR1 is SNHLY and CDR2 is FYNNEI in the germline V gene. In DNA form, the CDR3 reads TGCGTGAGCTCAGGAAGGCTCGCAACTAATGAAAAACTGTTTTTT. Protein product: CVSSGRLATNEKLFF.

J is TRBJ1-4 and V is TRBV5-8; D remains ambiguous. The length of the CDR3 is 14 residues. CDR1 is SGHTS and CDR2 is YDEGEE in the germline V gene. V lost 5 bases to trimming and J lost 7 bases, with 15 bases between them. This CDR3 is CASSWAGRTEKLFF. In DNA form, the CDR3 reads TGTGCCAGCAGTTGGGCGGGGAGGACTGAAAAACTGTTTTTT.

The rearrangement uses TRBV19 and TRBJ1-2; no clear D. The V gene lost 3 bases and the J gene lost 3 bases, with 20 bases spanning the gap. CDR3 length: 17 residues. Germline V CDR1 and CDR2: LNHDA, SQIVND (reference sequence). DNA of the CDR3: TGTGCCAGTAGTATTGAAGTGGCCTTAGAACCCGACTATGGCTACACCTTC. The encoded protein is CASSIEVALEPDYGYTF.

The rearrangement joins TRBV6-1 to TRBJ1-1; no reliable D call. This CDR3 comprises 15 residues. The germline V gene encodes CDR1 MNHNS and CDR2 SASEGT. Deletions cut 2 bases from V and 0 bases from J, with 10 bases between. The CDR3 loop reads CASSEIQNLNTEAFF. CDR3 sequence (DNA): TGTGCCAGCAGTGAAATACAGAACTTGAACACTGAAGCTTTCTTT.

The CDR3 DNA is TGTGCCAGTAGTATCTCAGGGTACTACGAGCAGTACTTC. This sequence encodes CASSISGYYEQYF. The chain carries TRBV19 and TRBJ2-7; D possibly corresponds to TRBD1 (5 bases). V gave up 3 bases and J gave up 3 bases, with 9 bases separating them. This CDR3 contains 13 residues. CDR1 is LNHDA, CDR2 SQIVND, per germline (reference sequence).

In nucleotides, the CDR3 is TGTGCCAGCAGCCATAGTCTGAAGCGGGGGGGTGAGACCCAGTACTTC. Its translation: CASSHSLKRGGETQYF. V usage is TRBV4-2 and J usage is TRBJ2-5; 10 positions agree with TRBD2. The trim removed 3 bases at V and 5 bases at J, leaving 9 bases unmatched. The CDR3 is 16 amino acids. Germline V CDR1 and CDR2: LGHNA, YNFKEQ.

This sequence joins TRBV7-3 and TRBJ2-1; possibly TRBD2 for D (5 bases). The CDR3 consists of 14 residues. Trimming shortened V by 2 bases and J by 0 bases, and 5 bases separated the two germline ends. Looked up from germline, CDR1 is SGHTA and CDR2 is FQGTGA. The CDR3 loop is CASSLGSSYNEQFF. The CDR3 DNA reads as TGTGCCAGCAGCTTAGGGAGCTCCTACAATGAGCAGTTCTTC.

The chain couples TRBV5-1 to TRBJ1-4; 8 bases line up with TRBD1. Germline V lookup: CDR1 SGHRS, CDR2 YFSETQ. With 4 bases clipped from V and 3 bases from J, the junction kept 5 bases outside the gene matches. This CDR3 is 15 amino acids long. DNA for the CDR3: TGCGCCAGCAGCGTCCAGGGGGCAGCTAATGAAAAACTGTTTTTT. Encoded protein: CASSVQGAANEKLFF.

The V gene is TRBV9, the J gene TRBJ1-2; D unresolved. Germline lookup yields CDR1 SGDLS and CDR2 YYNGEE. This CDR3 contains 13 residues. The V end was cut by 0 bases, the J end by 5 bases, with 8 bases between. CDR3 in amino acids: CASSVDREYGYTF. The CDR3 region has the DNA TGTGCCAGCAGCGTAGATCGCGAATATGGCTACACCTTC. The entire variable domain, with the rest obtained from reference TRBV9 and TRBJ1-2, is as follows: DSGVTQTPKHLITATGQRVTLRCSPRSGDLSVYWYQQSLDQGLQFLIQYYNGEERAKGNILERFSAQQFPDLHSELNLSSLELGDSALYFCASSVDREYGYTFGSGTRLTVV.

This chain connects TRBV29-1 to TRBJ1-1, with D possibly TRBD1 on 5 matching bases. The CDR3 extends over 14 amino acids. Germline V lookup: CDR1 SQVTM, CDR2 ANQGSEA. V lost 4 bases to trimming and J lost 6 bases, with 18 bases between them. In nucleotides, the CDR3 is TGCAGCGTTGGAGTCGTGGGGGGGGTGGCTGAAGCTTTCTTT. Translating it yields CSVGVVGGVAEAFF.

The chain couples TRBV19 to TRBJ1-5; a weak D match, TRBD1 (5 bases). Trimming removed 3 bases from V and 3 bases from J, with 15 bases in between. Germline-derived CDR1 and CDR2 are LNHDA and SQIVND (reference sequence). This CDR3 has 16 residues. CDR3 region: CASSIRYGGTNQPQHF. In DNA, the CDR3 is TGTGCCAGTAGTATTCGGTATGGGGGGACCAATCAGCCCCAGCATTTT.

V and J are TRBV14 and TRBJ1-5; 9 nucleotides line up with TRBD1. This CDR3 region has 17 residues. The germline V gene has CDR1 SGHDN and CDR2 FVKESK. Trimming removed 1 base from V and 6 bases from J; junction bases left unmatched: 10. CDR3 sequence reads: CASSQGGDRALIQPQHF. The CDR3, as DNA: TGTGCCAGCAGCCAAGGCGGGGACAGGGCTCTCATTCAGCCCCAGCATTTT.

The chain employs TRBV3-1 (or the pseudogene TRBV3-2) and TRBJ2-5, with a possible D match to TRBD1 (5 bases). Looked up from germline, CDR1 is LGHDT and CDR2 is YNNKEL (reference sequence). Trimming took off 2 bases at V and 5 bases at J, with 9 bases between the two ends. This CDR3 spans 13 amino acids. The CDR3, as DNA: TGTGCCAGCAGCCAATATGGGGCCGAGACCCAGTACTTC. It translates to CASSQYGAETQYF.

The chain links TRBV5-4 to TRBJ2-7, with D possibly being TRBD1 (6 bases). V was shortened by 4 bases and J by 1 base, with 12 bases between the two germline ends. The germline CDR1 and CDR2 sequences are SGHNT and YYREEE (reference sequence). The CDR3 is 14 amino acids. The CDR3 is CASSPMDRSYEQYF. The DNA of the CDR3 is TGTGCCAGCAGCCCGATGGACAGATCCTACGAGCAGTACTTC.

The rearrangement links TRBV11-2 to TRBJ2-7, with D tentatively TRBD2 (5 bases). Trimming stripped 5 bases from V and 3 bases from J, with 17 bases between. There are 15 residues in the CDR3. Germline V gene sequence: CDR1 SGHAT, CDR2 FQNNGV. CDR3: CASSLPQQAGYEQYF. Written as DNA, the CDR3 is TGTGCCAGCAGCCTGCCCCAGCAGGCGGGCTACGAGCAGTACTTC.

The count of this clone is one. J is TRBJ1-2 and V is TRBV6-5; D perhaps matches TRBD1 (6 bases). In germline, CDR1 is MNHEY, CDR2 SVGAGI. This CDR3 contains 12 residues. The V and J ends lost 3 bases and 7 bases respectively, with 9 bases between them. CDR3 DNA: TGTGCCAGCAGTTATACAGGGAGTGGCTACACCTTC. Translation: CASSYTGSGYTF.

This rearrangement joins TRBV7-9 to TRBJ2-5; possibly TRBD2 for D (6 bases). The CDR3 totals 13 residues. Germline V gene sequence: CDR1 SEHNR, CDR2 FQNEAQ (reference sequence). The V and J ends lost 5 bases and 2 bases respectively, with 9 bases between them. CDR3 sequence reads: CASSLSGQETQYF. CDR3 bases: TGTGCCAGCAGCCTTAGCGGTCAAGAGACCCAGTACTTC.

V is TRBV9 and J is TRBJ2-5; perhaps D is TRBD1 or TRBD2 (5 bases each). V was cut by 4 bases and J by 5 bases, with 12 bases left in between. Germline CDR1 reads SGDLS; CDR2 reads YYNGEE. This CDR3 is 13 amino acids long. CDR3 coding DNA: TGTGCCAGCAGCTCCAACTGGGGGGAGACCCAGTACTTC. This codes for CASSSNWGETQYF.